This TCR beta chain originates from a study of PD-L1 blockade in urothelial cancer. Across the whole study: Patients with male sex and bladder-origin urothelial cancer accounted for most of the roughly 29 enrolled.

The authors spiked synthetic TCR analog templates into each PCR. The table came from immunoSEQ multiplex PCR; TCRdb's copy has only in-frame clones and leaves some out. Among around 71,000 clones, 85% were seen once, and the ten largest hold approximately 7.1%. V was shortened by 2 bases and J by 15 bases, with 14 bases between the two germline ends. CDR1 and CDR2 (germline): LNHNV, YYDKDF (reference sequence). CDR3 length equals 12 residues. This sample's time point: pretreatment peripheral blood. The receptor comes from a man in his forties or fifties with urothelial cancer. This specimen was PBMCs, taken around atezolizumab (anti-PD-L1) treatment. The chain links TRBV15 to TRBJ2-1; a possible D gene is TRBD1 (6 bases). CDR3 residues: CATSRHPGEAFF. As DNA, the CDR3 is TGTGCCACCAGCAGACATCCAGGGGAAGCGTTCTTC.